What follows is one T cell receptor beta chain and its context. The antigen remains unidentified. The sample originates from a study of cytomegalovirus exposure and HLA in healthy donors. As for the study in general: According to later analysis, the same platform produced the 130 or so validation and 600 to 800 first-cohort repertoires.

Study-wide results and caveats: In vitro work confirmed that a few CMV-associated chains recognize CMV antigens. The study labeled 150 to 200 TCR beta chains cytomegalovirus-associated.

Germline CDR1 is SGHAT and CDR2 is FQDESV (reference sequence). The CDR3 covers 16 residues. The trim removed 6 bases at V and 6 bases at J, leaving 10 bases unmatched. Sequencing used immunoSEQ multiplex PCR; TCRdb keeps in-frame clones, though not all of them. The sample gives 150,000 to 200,000 clones, 85% to 90% of which show up once; around 6% is in the top ten. The chain has TRBV11-1 and TRBJ2-2, with 10 bases aligning to TRBD1. Source material: PBMCs. The source of this sequence is a woman aged 30 to 39 in good health and CMV-seronegative. The chain's CDR3 is CASRARDRGVAGELFF. CDR3 in DNA: TGTGCCAGCAGAGCAAGGGACAGGGGAGTAGCCGGGGAGCTGTTTTTT.